This TCR beta chain was profiled in a study of breast tumors, draining lymph nodes, adjacent tissues. Study findings and constraints: That most tumor T cells come from lymph nodes remained unproven. Tumors had less TCR diversity than lymph nodes, more than nontumor tissue.

For this clonotype: Its antigen is still unknown. A much larger clone differs by one base, so this may be a read error.

Samples came from axillary lymph nodes draining the breast cancer. TCRdb itself ran the multiplex PCR reads through MiXCR, one entry per CDR3 protein. The table shows approximately 140,000 distinct CDR3 sequences, with roughly 33% occurring only once. The CDR3 runs 15 residues. V shed 2 bases, J shed 4 bases, and the junction held 4 bases outside the gene matches. Germline CDR1 MNHEY, CDR2 SVGAGI. The gene calls are TRBV6-5 and TRBJ2-5; 10 bases are shared with TRBD1. The receptor's source is a female donor with breast cancer. Some clones in this sample may be carry-over from other donors' samples. The specimen sequenced was axillary lymph node tissue. This CDR3 is CASSYDRGRGETQYF. Here the CDR3 DNA reads TGTGCCAGCAGTTACGACAGGGGGCGCGGAGAGACCCAGTACTTC.